The present TCR beta chain was sequenced within a study of blood T cell repertoires in COVID-19. Whole-study context: The analysed material was cDNA or gDNA that came from T cells, B-cell-depleted T cells, or PBMCs.

Methods used by the authors: Scientists estimated how many nucleated cells there were by amplifying reference gene primers. The data were produced by immunoSEQ multiplex PCR, yet TCRdb's version contains in-frame clones alone and is incomplete. V, J and clone size are taken as reported in that table, and D and trimming were inferred from the DNA itself. The sample includes roughly 190,000 clones, 80% of them seen just once. CDR3 length: 16 amino acids. Germline V CDR1 and CDR2: ENHRY, SYGVKD. After removal of 7 bases from V and 5 bases from J, the junction contained 13 bases not matched to a gene. This chain links TRBV10-3 with TRBJ2-1; TRBD1 aligns across 8 bases. Sequences were obtained from peripheral blood. The sequence came from a man aged 55 to 70 with acute or convalescent COVID-19. This CDR3 reads CAIIGGYIQGDNEQFF. CDR3 nucleotides: TGTGCCATCATTGGCGGATATATACAGGGGGACAATGAGCAGTTCTTC.